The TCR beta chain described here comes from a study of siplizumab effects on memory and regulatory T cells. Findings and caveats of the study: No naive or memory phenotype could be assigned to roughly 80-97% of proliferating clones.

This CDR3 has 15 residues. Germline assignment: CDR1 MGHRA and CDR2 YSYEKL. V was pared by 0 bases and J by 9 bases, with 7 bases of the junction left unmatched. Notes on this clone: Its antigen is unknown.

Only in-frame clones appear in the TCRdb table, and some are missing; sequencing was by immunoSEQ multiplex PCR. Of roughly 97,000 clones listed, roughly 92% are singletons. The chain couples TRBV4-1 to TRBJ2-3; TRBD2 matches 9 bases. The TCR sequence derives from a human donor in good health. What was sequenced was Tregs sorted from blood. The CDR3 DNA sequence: TGCGCCAGCAGCCAAGATCCAAGGCTAGCGGGGACGCAGTATTTT. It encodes CASSQDPRLAGTQYF.